The clone carrying this T cell receptor (beta chain) was found a few times. What it binds is unknown. V was clipped by 4 bases and J by 0 bases, with 17 bases between them. This CDR3 comprises 16 residues. From germline, CDR1 is SGDLS and CDR2 YYNGEE. The record originates from a study of beta chain features in type 1 diabetes. Study-level results: Compared to healthy donors, patients appeared to have naive, central memory and Treg TCRB repertoires that were more alike. Significant though moderate, a shortening of TCRB CDR3s appeared in all four CD4+ subsets of Type 1 diabetes patients.

What was sequenced were expressed TCRB transcripts, since all of the isolated RNA had been reverse transcribed. Naive, central memory and regulatory T cell samples came to a mean of approximately 3.3 million reads. Only in-frame clones appear in the TCRdb table, and some are missing; sequencing was by immunoSEQ multiplex PCR. The sample lists 300,000 or so clones, 7.5% to 9% occurring once. The source of this sequence is a woman under 30 in good health. Sequenced input: central memory CD4+ T cells from blood. The V call is TRBV9, the J call TRBJ2-7, with D uncertain. CDR3 nucleotides: TGTGCCAGCAGCCCAAACCCCTATGGGTACTCCTACGAGCAGTACTTC. Translating it yields CASSPNPYGYSYEQYF.